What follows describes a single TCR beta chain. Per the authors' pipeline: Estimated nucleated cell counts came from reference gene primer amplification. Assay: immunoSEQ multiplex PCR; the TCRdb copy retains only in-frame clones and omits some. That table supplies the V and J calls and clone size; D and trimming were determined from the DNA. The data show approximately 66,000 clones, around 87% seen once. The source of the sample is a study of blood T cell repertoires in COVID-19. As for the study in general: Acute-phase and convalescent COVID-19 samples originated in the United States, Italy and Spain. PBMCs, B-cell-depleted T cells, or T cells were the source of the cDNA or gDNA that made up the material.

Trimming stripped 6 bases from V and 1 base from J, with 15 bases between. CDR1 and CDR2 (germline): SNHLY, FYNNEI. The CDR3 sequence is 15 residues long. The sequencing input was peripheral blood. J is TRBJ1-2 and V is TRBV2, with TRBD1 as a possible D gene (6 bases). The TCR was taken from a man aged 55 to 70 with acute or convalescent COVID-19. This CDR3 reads CASRQGQLDNYGYTF. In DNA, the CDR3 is TGTGCCAGCAGGCAAGGACAGCTAGATAACTATGGCTACACCTTC.